This entry concerns a single T cell receptor beta chain. The data originate from a study of blood T cell repertoires in COVID-19. Study-level background: T cells, B-cell-depleted T cells, or PBMCs provided the cDNA or gDNA that served as material.

Original processing notes: Researchers report that nucleated cell counts were estimated from reference gene primer amplification. Clones were read by immunoSEQ multiplex PCR, and TCRdb kept only the in-frame ones, dropping some. The V and J calls and the clone size are those of that table, but D and trimming were determined from the DNA. The sample holds about 28,000 clones, over 75% seen once. Germline lookup yields CDR1 SEHNR and CDR2 FQNEAQ (reference sequence). V dropped 6 bases and J dropped 3; count of bases not matched to a gene: 5. The CDR3 has 14 amino acids. The chain recombines TRBV7-9 with TRBJ1-3; 7 bases are a match to TRBD1. This sequence originates from a human donor in a cohort sampled during active COVID-19. The sample consisted of peripheral blood. The DNA for the CDR3 is TGTGCCAGCAGGACCGACAGGGATGGAAACACCATATATTTT. Encoded protein: CASRTDRDGNTIYF.